A selection of T cell receptor beta chains follows, all from one sample in a study of cytomegalovirus exposure and HLA in healthy donors. Sequenced by immunoSEQ multiplex PCR; TCRdb stores in-frame clones only, minus some. Of about 98,000 clones in the sample, over 60% were seen once. Sequenced input: PBMCs. These receptors were taken from a man aged 55 to 69 in good health and CMV-seropositive. CDR3s include the opening cysteine and the closing phenylalanine or tryptophan. The D gene is left open where the match is weak. Clone size, where shown, is once, few, many, or a class for clones that have expanded.

size	D	V	J	CDR3	DNA
-	-	TRBV7-3	TRBJ1-1	CASSRGPNTEAFF	TGTGCCAGCAGCCGGGGTCCGAACACTGAAGCTTTCTTT
-	TRBD2	TRBV29-1	TRBJ2-5	CSVGLPYGQGGKETQYF	TGCAGCGTTGGCCTTCCGTACGGGCAGGGAGGGAAAGAGACCCAGTACTTC
once	TRBD1	TRBV9	TRBJ2-2	CASSMDRVNTGELFF	TGTGCCAGCTCAATGGACAGGGTCAACACCGGGGAGCTGTTTTTT
-	-	TRBV7-6	TRBJ2-7	CASSLANQATPYEQYF	TGTGCCAGCAGCTTAGCGAACCAGGCTACTCCCTACGAGCAGTACTTC
-	-	TRBV14	TRBJ2-5	CASSQQGAVVTQYF	TGTGCCAGCAGCCAACAAGGGGCAGTAGTAACCCAGTACTTC
-	TRBD2	TRBV7-8	TRBJ2-1	CASSSPSGLMWDEQFF	TGTGCCAGCAGCTCCCCTAGCGGGCTCATGTGGGATGAGCAGTTCTTC
-	-	TRBV27	TRBJ2-7	CASSRTVTYEQYF	TGTGCCAGCAGCCGGACAGTCACCTACGAGCAGTACTTC
few	-	TRBV7-2	TRBJ2-3	CASSLAGSYRDTQYF	TGTGCCAGCAGCTTAGCAGGGTCCTACAGGGATACGCAGTATTTT
-	TRBD1	TRBV7-6	TRBJ2-7	CASSPGGTGYEQYF	TGTGCCAGCAGCCCAGGTGGGACAGGCTACGAGCAGTACTTC
-	TRBD1	TRBV19	TRBJ2-7	CASSPRRQGPYEQYF	TGTGCCAGTAGTCCCCGCAGACAGGGCCCCTACGAGCAGTACTTC
-	-	TRBV2	TRBJ1-3	CASSVGNSGNTIYF	TGTGCCAGCAGTGTTGGCAACTCTGGAAACACCATATATTTT
-	TRBD2	TRBV7-2	TRBJ2-5	CASSPGVQRGAGGETQYF	TGTGCCAGCAGCCCCGGAGTTCAGCGGGGGGCCGGGGGGGAGACCCAGTACTTC
-	TRBD1	TRBV6-5	TRBJ1-1	CASSYIGQDMNTEAFF	TGTGCCAGCAGTTACATAGGACAGGATATGAACACTGAAGCTTTCTTT
-	TRBD2	TRBV5-1	TRBJ2-3	CASSLTAGVKTDTQYF	TGCGCCAGCAGCTTAACAGCGGGGGTAAAAACAGATACGCAGTATTTT
-	-	TRBV6-6	TRBJ1-5	CASSLTQGHSNQPQHF	TGTGCCAGCAGTCTTACTCAGGGCCATAGCAATCAGCCCCAGCATTTT
-	-	TRBV4-3	TRBJ2-2	CASSLSRTGELFF	TGCGCCAGCAGCCTCTCACGGACCGGGGAGCTGTTTTTT
-	TRBD2	TRBV28	TRBJ2-3	CASQRGGPVWYF	TGTGCCAGCCAACGGGGGGGGCCTGTTTGGTATTTT
-	-	TRBV10-3	TRBJ1-1	CASRGGGAEAFF	TGTGCCAGCCGGGGAGGGGGGGCTGAAGCTTTCTTT
-	TRBD1	TRBV7-9	TRBJ2-7	CASTQGATGGEQYF	TGTGCCAGCACTCAGGGGGCCACAGGGGGCGAGCAGTACTTC
-	-	TRBV5-5	TRBJ2-3	CASSFPNTDTQYF	TGTGCCAGCAGCTTCCCAAACACAGATACGCAGTATTTT
-	-	TRBV23-1	TRBJ1-2	CASSQYFGLYGYTF	TGCGCCAGCAGTCAATACTTCGGTCTCTATGGCTACACCTTC
once	TRBD1	TRBV7-6	TRBJ2-7	CASSSTGGVFYEQYF	TGTGCCAGCAGCTCCACAGGGGGCGTGTTCTACGAGCAGTACTTC
-	-	TRBV28	TRBJ1-3	CASSLRLIGNTIYF	TGTGCCAGCAGTTTAAGACTGATCGGAAACACCATATATTTT
-	-	TRBV2	TRBJ1-2	CASSENPPWGQSNYGYTF	TGTGCCAGCAGTGAAAACCCGCCGTGGGGCCAATCTAACTATGGCTACACCTTC
-	TRBD1	TRBV2	TRBJ1-2	CASSVRDRGMDGYTF	TGTGCCAGCAGTGTCCGGGACAGGGGGATGGATGGCTACACCTTC
-	TRBD1	TRBV9	TRBJ1-1	CASSSLTGTGGTEAFF	TGTGCCAGCAGCTCTTTGACCGGGACAGGGGGTACTGAAGCTTTCTTT
-	-	TRBV7-9	TRBJ2-2	CASSRGGLNTGELFF	TGTGCCAGCAGCCGAGGGGGTCTAAACACCGGGGAGCTGTTTTTT
-	-	TRBV7-9	TRBJ2-5	CSSSLNMARQYF	TGTTCCAGCAGCTTAAATATGGCCCGACAGTACTTC
-	-	TRBV5-1	TRBJ1-1	CASSLAQGSPTEAFF	TGCGCCAGCAGCTTGGCTCAGGGGTCTCCAACTGAAGCTTTCTTT
-	-	TRBV6-1	TRBJ1-1	CASSEGQGMSRTEAFF	TGTGCCAGCAGTGAAGGGCAGGGTATGAGTCGGACTGAAGCTTTCTTT
-	-	TRBV5-1	TRBJ2-1	CASITDGSSYNEQFF	TGCGCCAGCATCACCGATGGGAGCTCCTACAATGAGCAGTTCTTC
-	TRBD1	TRBV9	TRBJ2-3	CASSVWDRGRADTQYF	TGTGCCAGCAGCGTTTGGGACAGGGGGCGGGCAGATACGCAGTATTTT
once	-	TRBV14	TRBJ2-5	CASSQREQTQYF	TGTGCCAGCAGCCAAAGAGAGCAGACCCAGTACTTC
-	-	TRBV6-1	TRBJ2-4	CASSEKNSLAKNIQYF	TGTGCCAGCAGTGAAAAGAACAGTTTAGCCAAAAACATTCAGTACTTC
-	TRBD1	TRBV6-1	TRBJ1-2	CASSDRGLGNYGYTF	TGTGCCAGCAGTGACAGGGGGCTGGGTAACTATGGCTACACCTTC
-	TRBD2	TRBV19	TRBJ2-1	CASSPLRDGGARFF	TGTGCCAGTAGTCCCCTTCGGGACGGGGGGGCAAGGTTCTTC
-	TRBD2	TRBV7-2	TRBJ2-1	CASSLMPGGYNEQFF	TGTGCCAGCAGCTTAATGCCGGGGGGGTACAATGAGCAGTTCTTC
-	TRBD2	TRBV9	TRBJ2-1	CASSQGRAGGYNEQFF	TGTGCCAGCAGCCAAGGTAGGGCGGGGGGATACAATGAGCAGTTCTTC
once	TRBD1	TRBV12-5	TRBJ2-2	CASGLPRQGPTGELFF	TGTGCTAGTGGTTTGCCCCGACAGGGCCCCACCGGGGAGCTGTTTTTT
few	-	TRBV6-1	TRBJ1-5	CASSARLRGLQHF	TGTGCCAGCAGTGCCCGGCTGCGCGGACTCCAGCATTTT
few	-	TRBV27	TRBJ1-5	CASSSGSQPQHF	TGTGCCAGCAGTTCGGGGTCCCAGCCCCAGCATTTT
once	-	TRBV6-6	TRBJ2-7	CASSYAPDRSYEQYF	TGTGCCAGCAGTTACGCCCCAGACAGGTCCTACGAGCAGTACTTC
-	TRBD1	TRBV7-9	TRBJ1-2	CASSFGRGPSGYTF	TGTGCCAGCAGCTTTGGCAGGGGGCCGAGTGGCTACACCTTC
-	-	TRBV6-4	TRBJ2-1	CASSPRDSFSEQFF	TGTGCCAGCAGCCCCCGGGACTCCTTTTCTGAGCAGTTCTTC
-	-	TRBV7-8	TRBJ2-7	CASSLGAGPYEQYF	TGTGCCAGCAGCTTAGGGGCGGGACCCTACGAGCAGTACTTC
few	-	TRBV29-1	TRBJ1-1	CSVDTNSGEEDTEAFF	TGCAGCGTTGACACCAATTCTGGGGAGGAGGACACTGAAGCTTTCTTT